This TCR beta chain originates from a study of OX40 agonist ivuxolimab in advanced cancers. At the level of the study: Patients undergoing dose escalation presented with hepatocellular carcinoma, melanoma, renal cell or head and neck cancer.

Profiled with immunoSEQ multiplex PCR; TCRdb holds only in-frame clones, not every one. The sample carries tens of thousands of clones, about 90% recorded once. The CDR3 runs 16 residues. The V gene's germline CDR1 is MGHRA and CDR2 YSYEKL. Trimming took 4 bases from V and 0 from J; bases not matched to a gene: 6. Sequenced material: CD4+ or CD8+ T cells sorted from blood, taken in a trial of the OX40 agonist ivuxolimab. The chain has TRBV4-1 and TRBJ1-5; TRBD1 matches at 7 bases. The origin of this receptor is an adult with an advanced solid tumor such as melanoma, head and neck, liver or kidney cancer. The CDR3 is CASSRDSQFSNQPQHF. For the CDR3, the DNA is TGCGCCAGCAGCCGGGACAGCCAGTTTAGCAATCAGCCCCAGCATTTT.